What follows describes a single T cell receptor (beta chain). No cognate antigen has been identified for it. Qualities for individual bases were not recorded, and no much larger clone is one base off. The immunoSEQ Assay, which uses bias-controlled multiplex PCR amplification of genomic DNA, was used to profile TCRbeta CDR3 regions. Under the source paper's analysis protocol: To quantify the absolute abundance of each unique TCRbeta CDR3 region, the sequences were collapsed and filtered. Two models were used to test differential abundance: a binomial model (Fisher-equivalent) and a beta-binomial model that adds time-dependent variance fitted from healthy donors. Clones with fewer than 5 combined templates were excluded, and clones with Benjamini-Hochberg FDR below 0.01 were called differentially abundant. In the beta-binomial model, variance was expressed as a function of the total template count across the two samples, in the form v = (b*log(k)+a)^2. The table was pulled from immuneACCESS by TCRdb, which kept in-frame rearrangements only. Such tables lose some clones; where checked, under half of the loss comes from unresolved V genes, and the rest has no known cause. That table supplies the V and J calls and clone size; D and trimming were determined from the DNA. For this sample the table gives about 63,000 clones, of which about 83% were detected only once. Under 20% of the sample lies in the top ten.

The data were obtained in a study of identifying expanded T cells in peripheral blood (dated by TCRdb to about 2019). As for the study more broadly: Technical replicates were generated by sequencing separate aliquots of the same genomic DNA pool, and four replicates were compared pairwise. The study at large found these results: The authors expected that biological variance in healthy repertoires might rise further over much longer intervals, such as months to years. Between technical replicates the binomial model flagged around 1.2 differentially abundant clones, whereas over around 2 weeks the binomial model flagged about 16.4 and over roughly 4 weeks about 19. Across all healthy-donor time intervals, the beta-binomial model significantly cut both the number of clones called differentially abundant and the false-positive rate. Across all healthy donors, variance in clone template counts between approximately 2-week samples was found to increase significantly with total template count.

During the collection period, no infections or other immune events were recorded for the healthy donors. To calibrate time-dependent variance in a beta-binomial model of T-cell clone differential abundance, blood repertoires from healthy donors were used as a training cohort. There were some ten healthy donors in the training cohort, of whom 3 were female and 7 were male. The donors were between roughly 29 and 70 years old, with an average age of approximately 47 years. Whole blood from each healthy donor was obtained from a commercial supplier and was collected at three time points approximately 13 days apart. Genomic DNA was extracted from unsorted whole blood for immunosequencing. According to the germline V gene, CDR1 reads MNHNS and CDR2 reads SASEGT. Here V drops 4 bases and J drops 7 bases, and the junction holds 6 bases not matched to any gene. Reading from cysteine to phenylalanine, the CDR3 counts 16 amino acids. Of all the DNA, just the CDR3 is kept, 48 bases in frame from base 1.

This TCR came from a person aged 18-70 years in good health. Sequenced: blood. Rearrangement joined TRBV6-1 to TRBJ2-1, with TRBD2 identical over 14 junction bases. The DNA is TGTGCCAGCAGTGGACTAGCGGGGGGGCTGGGGAATGAGCAGTTCTTC. It specifies CASSGLAGGLGNEQFF.